The rows below give T cell receptor beta chains drawn from one sample of a study of blood T cells in healthy people across ages. In TCRdb, the 5' RACE reads were re-called with MiXCR into one record per CDR3 protein. The top ten clones hold over 9% of a sample with roughly 1,500,000 distinct CDR3 sequences, around 36% of them seen once. Sequenced sample: blood. The receptors come from a woman aged 25 to 39 in good health. CDR3s include the opening cysteine and the closing phenylalanine or tryptophan. Fields, in order: clone size, J gene, CDR3 length, V gene, CDR3 protein. The size field is filled for only some rows; it gives once, few, many or a size class.

abundance: many
j_gene: TRBJ2-1
len: 15
v_gene: TRBV29-1
CDR3aa: CSSPGASGNYNEQFF

abundance: -
j_gene: TRBJ1-2
len: 16
v_gene: TRBV12-3/TRBV12-4
CDR3aa: CASSLNPLDRANGYTF

abundance: -
j_gene: TRBJ1-5
len: 15
v_gene: TRBV10-3
CDR3aa: CAISLGASGNQPQHF

abundance: -
j_gene: TRBJ1-1
len: 15
v_gene: TRBV7-2
CDR3aa: CASRPRTGAGTEAFF

abundance: -
j_gene: TRBJ1-4
len: 14
v_gene: TRBV28
CDR3aa: CASSLGQVGEKLFF

abundance: few
j_gene: TRBJ2-3
len: 15
v_gene: TRBV12-3/TRBV12-4
CDR3aa: CASTQDTVGTDTQYF

abundance: -
j_gene: TRBJ2-3
len: 15
v_gene: TRBV2
CDR3aa: CASSESWSFTDTQYF

abundance: few
j_gene: TRBJ2-7
len: 14
v_gene: TRBV27
CDR3aa: CASSLSASTYEQYF

abundance: few
j_gene: TRBJ2-7
len: 16
v_gene: TRBV5-1
CDR3aa: CASSSDPSTGSYEQYF

abundance: few
j_gene: TRBJ1-5
len: 15
v_gene: TRBV2
CDR3aa: CASSETTANNQPQHF

abundance: -
j_gene: TRBJ2-2
len: 14
v_gene: TRBV7-3
CDR3aa: CASSPGHLTGELFF

abundance: -
j_gene: TRBJ2-7
len: 13
v_gene: TRBV12-3/TRBV12-4
CDR3aa: CASRREGRVEQYF

abundance: few
j_gene: TRBJ2-3
len: 16
v_gene: TRBV5-4
CDR3aa: CASSLPSGPSTDTQYF

abundance: -
j_gene: TRBJ2-1
len: 14
v_gene: TRBV6-5
CDR3aa: CASSYRDLRDEQFF

abundance: many
j_gene: TRBJ2-7
len: 13
v_gene: TRBV20-1
CDR3aa: CSAGGVRAYEQYF

abundance: few
j_gene: TRBJ1-1
len: 12
v_gene: TRBV20-1
CDR3aa: CSAKQMNTEAFF

abundance: few
j_gene: TRBJ2-1
len: 20
v_gene: TRBV12-3/TRBV12-4
CDR3aa: CASSWPLAGDRPSSYNEQFF

abundance: -
j_gene: TRBJ2-1
len: 21
v_gene: TRBV11-1
CDR3aa: CASSSPSGGGVPLYQANEQFF

abundance: -
j_gene: TRBJ2-7
len: 15
v_gene: TRBV7-6
CDR3aa: CASSLEGQGRNEQYF

abundance: few
j_gene: TRBJ2-1
len: 15
v_gene: TRBV4-2
CDR3aa: CASSQEGPLAGEQFF

abundance: few
j_gene: TRBJ1-1
len: 14
v_gene: TRBV10-3
CDR3aa: CAISSAARNTEAFF

abundance: -
j_gene: TRBJ2-7
len: 14
v_gene: TRBV6-6
CDR3aa: CASARDRDDYEQYF

abundance: -
j_gene: TRBJ1-5
len: 14
v_gene: TRBV4-3
CDR3aa: CASSQARGQKPQHF

abundance: few
j_gene: TRBJ1-5
len: 14
v_gene: TRBV6-6
CDR3aa: CASRGQGVSQPQHF

abundance: -
j_gene: TRBJ2-1
len: 15
v_gene: TRBV10-3
CDR3aa: CANSPEGGSYNEQFF

abundance: few
j_gene: TRBJ1-2
len: 14
v_gene: TRBV18
CDR3aa: CASSPQRGGYGYTF

abundance: few
j_gene: TRBJ2-7
len: 16
v_gene: TRBV3-1
CDR3aa: CASSPITGTGNYEQYF

abundance: -
j_gene: TRBJ2-3
len: 16
v_gene: TRBV3-1
CDR3aa: CASSHTGTSAPRTQYF